The rows below give T cell receptor beta chains drawn from one sample of a study of shared clonotypes between healthy human individuals. Repertoires were generated with immunoSEQ multiplex PCR, while TCRdb's copy carries only in-frame clones and drops some. Of millions of clones in the sample, about 95% are singletons; the top ten hold around 1.1%. Source material: naive CD8+ T cells sorted from blood. These receptors were collected from a man aged 18 to 35 in good health. CDR3s leave out the opening cysteine and the closing phenylalanine or tryptophan. The order of the fields is J gene, clone size, V gene, CDR3 protein. Rows give clone size only sometimes, using once, few, many, or a class for an expanded clone.

>TRBJ2-3|NA|TRBV7-2
ASSSSGLTDTQY
>TRBJ2-3|NA|TRBV5-1
ASSLAIIAGRFTDTQY
>TRBJ2-2|once|TRBV5-8
ASSLGQGYTGELF
>TRBJ2-7|NA|TRBV9
ASSNRDKDYEQY
>TRBJ2-7|NA|TRBV19
ASAPGHYYEQY
>TRBJ2-7|NA|TRBV11-2
ASSFGGEGYEQY
>TRBJ2-7|NA|TRBV4-1
ASSQRTAYSYEQY
>TRBJ1-2|NA|TRBV5-1
ASSLEGDGRVDGYT
>TRBJ2-7|NA|TRBV13
ASSLVGVDYEQY
>TRBJ2-1|NA|TRBV19
ASSMDREGHNEQF
>TRBJ2-7|once|TRBV4-1
ASSLLAGEVHEQY
>TRBJ1-6|NA|TRBV13
ASSSGGIFLNSPLH
>TRBJ2-5|NA|TRBV27
ASSFGLAGVETQY
>TRBJ1-5|NA|TRBV6-5
ASSYGQGSNQPQH
>TRBJ2-5|NA|TRBV7-9
ASSSNTGLQETQY
>TRBJ1-3|few|TRBV7-9
ASSLPGAGGNTIY
>TRBJ2-2|NA|TRBV27
ASSVGGAGGELF
>TRBJ2-7|NA|TRBV6-5
ASSYSLGTETYEQY
>TRBJ2-5|once|TRBV6-5
ASSQAGVTETQY